The entry below describes one TCR beta chain. The sample originates from a study of blood T cell repertoires in COVID-19. CDR1 is SGHDT, CDR2 YYEEEE, per germline. The CDR3 length is 15 residues. V was clipped by 4 bases and J by 4 bases; unmatched bases: 7. TCRdb keeps only in-frame clones here, not all; method: immunoSEQ multiplex PCR. This sample yields under 250,000 clones, of which 70% to 90% are seen a single time; about 8.2% belongs to the top ten. The receptor's source is a woman between 45 and 60 years old with acute COVID-19. The rearrangement links TRBV5-6 to TRBJ1-1; 10 positions agree with TRBD1. The sequenced material came from PBMCs or T cells enriched from blood (not recorded which). The CDR3 spells CASSPRQGAGTEAFF. For the CDR3, the DNA is TGTGCCAGCAGCCCCCGACAGGGGGCGGGCACTGAAGCTTTCTTT.